A selection of T cell receptor beta chains follows, all from one sample in a study of cytotoxic CD8 clonotypes in ibrutinib-treated CLL. Repertoires were generated with immunoSEQ multiplex PCR, while TCRdb's copy carries only in-frame clones and drops some. The data contain about 140,000 clones, approximately 90% of them seen just once; the ten biggest clones take up less than 14%. The material was PBMCs, obtained after 12 months of ibrutinib treatment. These receptors all come from a human donor with chronic lymphocytic leukemia. Both conserved end residues are part of each CDR3. A D gene is named only where the DNA matches it firmly. Clone sizes are given selectively: once, few, many, or a class where the clone is expanded.

TRBJ2-7	.	TRBV7-9	.	CASSLSKTGRTPAYEQYF	TGTGCCAGCAGCTTATCCAAGACAGGCAGAACGCCTGCCTACGAGCAGTACTTC
TRBJ2-7	.	TRBV30	.	CAWSVETANEQYF	TGTGCCTGGAGTGTAGAGACAGCCAACGAGCAGTACTTC
TRBJ2-7	TRBD2	TRBV25-1	.	CASGLAGVVEQYF	TGTGCCAGTGGACTAGCGGGAGTCGTCGAGCAGTACTTC
TRBJ2-7	.	TRBV5-1	.	CASSADNYEQYF	TGCGCCAGCAGCGCCGACAACTACGAGCAGTACTTC
TRBJ2-5	.	TRBV28	.	CASRPPGALETQYF	TGTGCCAGCCGACCTCCGGGGGCTCTAGAGACCCAGTACTTC
TRBJ2-1	.	TRBV9	.	CASSVAAEQFF	TGTGCCAGCAGCGTAGCTGCTGAGCAGTTCTTC
TRBJ1-1	TRBD1	TRBV2	.	CASSPDRKNTEAFF	TGTGCCAGCAGCCCGGACAGGAAGAACACTGAAGCTTTCTTT
TRBJ2-1	.	TRBV10-3	.	CAIMFRERDEQFF	TGTGCCATCATGTTTCGGGAGCGCGATGAGCAGTTCTTC
TRBJ2-2	.	TRBV2	once	CASSRASTGELFF	TGTGCCAGCAGTAGGGCAAGCACCGGGGAGCTGTTTTTT
TRBJ1-5	.	TRBV7-9	.	CASSFGNQPQHF	TGTGCCAGCAGCTTCGGGAATCAGCCCCAGCATTTT
TRBJ2-1	TRBD2	TRBV5-1	.	CASSLVSSGYNEQFF	TGCGCCAGCAGCTTGGTGTCTAGCGGTTACAATGAGCAGTTCTTC
TRBJ2-3	.	TRBV19	.	CASSIAGVPDTQYF	TGTGCCAGTAGTATAGCGGGAGTCCCAGATACGCAGTATTTT
TRBJ2-4	.	TRBV27	.	CASSFGGLLAKNIQYF	TGTGCCAGCAGTTTTGGGGGGTTACTAGCCAAAAACATTCAGTACTTC
TRBJ2-7	.	TRBV27	.	CASSLEGWGYEQYF	TGTGCCAGCAGTTTAGAGGGTTGGGGTTACGAGCAGTACTTC
TRBJ2-2	TRBD2	TRBV19	.	CASSISTRTRDTGELFF	TGTGCCAGTAGTATAAGTACCCGGACTAGGGACACCGGGGAGCTGTTTTTT
TRBJ2-1	.	TRBV11-2	few	CASSLRGAGSYNEQFF	TGTGCCAGCAGCTTGCGAGGGGCCGGCTCCTACAATGAGCAGTTCTTC
TRBJ2-5	.	TRBV20-1	once	CSAQMGETQYF	TGCAGTGCCCAGATGGGGGAGACCCAGTACTTC
TRBJ2-2	TRBD1	TRBV18	.	CASSPGTDTGELFF	TGTGCCAGCTCACCCGGGACAGACACCGGGGAGCTGTTTTTT
TRBJ1-5	TRBD1	TRBV19	.	CASSLGQGSLGNQPQHF	TGTGCCAGTAGTTTAGGACAGGGATCCCTTGGCAATCAGCCCCAGCATTTT
TRBJ1-5	.	TRBV10-3	once	CAISDSTSSNQPQHF	TGTGCCATCAGTGATTCGACCTCTAGCAATCAGCCCCAGCATTTT
TRBJ1-4	.	TRBV6-5	.	CASSINPTNEKLFF	TGTGCCAGCAGTATAAACCCGACCAATGAAAAACTGTTTTTT
TRBJ2-3	TRBD2	TRBV9	.	CASSPPSGTSGRYSTDTQYF	TGTGCCAGCAGCCCCCCGTCGGGGACTAGCGGACGGTATAGCACAGATACGCAGTATTTT
TRBJ2-5	.	TRBV15	.	CATSRATGGEETQYF	TGTGCCACCAGCAGAGCGACAGGTGGGGAAGAGACCCAGTACTTC
TRBJ2-1	TRBD1	TRBV7-3	.	CASSSTGEDEQFF	TGTGCCAGCAGCTCAACAGGGGAAGATGAGCAGTTCTTC
TRBJ2-7	TRBD2	TRBV4-2	.	CASSRPTSGRAHYEQYF	TGTGCCAGCAGCCGGCCAACTAGCGGGAGGGCCCACTACGAGCAGTACTTC
TRBJ2-5	TRBD1	TRBV28	.	CASSLQGLQETQYF	TGTGCCAGCAGCCTACAGGGGCTCCAAGAGACCCAGTACTTC
TRBJ2-5	.	TRBV6-5	.	CASSYGGARAQYF	TGTGCCAGCAGTTACGGGGGGGCCCGGGCCCAGTACTTC
TRBJ2-1	.	TRBV19	.	CASSIGGEQFF	TGTGCCAGTAGTATAGGGGGGGAGCAGTTCTTC
TRBJ2-5	.	TRBV7-9	.	CASSSTASETQYF	TGTGCCAGCAGCTCGACGGCCTCGGAGACCCAGTACTTC
TRBJ2-1	.	TRBV7-9	.	CASSHRSWEQFF	TGTGCCAGCAGCCACAGGAGCTGGGAGCAGTTCTTC
TRBJ1-3	.	TRBV6-6	.	CASSPSSGNTIYF	TGTGCCAGCAGTCCGTCCTCTGGAAACACCATATATTTT
TRBJ2-5	.	TRBV15	.	CATSRDSSTQYF	TGTGCCACCAGCAGGGATTCATCGACCCAGTACTTC
TRBJ2-3	TRBD1	TRBV6-4	.	CASSRQGSSGDTQYF	TGTGCCAGCAGTCGACAGGGGAGCTCGGGGGATACGCAGTATTTT
TRBJ2-7	TRBD1	TRBV10-1	.	CASSDRDRGPYEQYF	TGCGCCAGCAGTGACCGGGACAGGGGCCCCTACGAGCAGTACTTC
TRBJ1-5	TRBD1	TRBV28	.	CASSPRTGDNQPQHF	TGTGCCAGCAGTCCACGGACAGGGGACAATCAGCCCCAGCATTTT
TRBJ2-5	.	TRBV4-2	.	CASSQESGRDQETQYF	TGTGCCAGCAGCCAAGAATCCGGCCGGGACCAAGAGACCCAGTACTTC
TRBJ2-2	.	TRBV5-8	.	CASSLVGWGNTGELFF	TGTGCCAGCAGCTTGGTGGGCTGGGGTAACACCGGGGAGCTGTTTTTT
TRBJ2-7	TRBD2	TRBV11-1	once	CASSRTSGKTYEQYF	TGTGCCAGCAGCCGGACTAGCGGGAAAACCTACGAGCAGTACTTC
TRBJ2-7	.	TRBV27	.	CASSVRSGPHYEQYF	TGTGCCAGCAGTGTGCGCTCCGGGCCCCACTACGAGCAGTACTTC
TRBJ2-1	.	TRBV7-5	.	CARPKGSVAGSYNEQFF	TGTGCCAGACCTAAGGGCTCGGTAGCGGGGTCCTACAATGAGCAGTTCTTC
TRBJ2-3	.	TRBV6-5	.	CASSFWGSGTTDTQYF	TGTGCCAGCAGTTTTTGGGGTAGCGGAACCACAGATACGCAGTATTTT
TRBJ2-1	.	TRBV2	.	CASKLGGGEQFF	TGTGCCAGCAAATTAGGGGGGGGTGAGCAGTTCTTC
TRBJ1-5	.	TRBV28	.	CASSPTHSNQPQHF	TGTGCCAGCAGTCCAACTCATAGCAATCAGCCCCAGCATTTT
TRBJ2-7	.	TRBV9	.	CASSVGYEQYF	TGTGCCAGCAGCGTCGGTTACGAGCAGTACTTC
TRBJ1-1	.	TRBV28	.	CASSPTRVLREAFF	TGTGCCAGCAGCCCTACCCGCGTCCTTCGCGAAGCTTTCTTT
TRBJ2-1	.	TRBV28	once	CASSLGRGDLLEQFF	TGTGCCAGCAGTTTAGGGAGAGGGGATCTTCTTGAGCAGTTCTTC
TRBJ2-3	.	TRBV5-8	.	CASPSVSDTQYF	TGTGCCAGCCCTTCGGTCTCAGATACGCAGTATTTT
TRBJ2-1	.	TRBV30	.	CAWGEGGEQFF	TGTGCCTGGGGTGAGGGGGGTGAGCAGTTCTTC
TRBJ2-7	TRBD1	TRBV6-6	.	CASSFGQGPYEQYF	TGTGCCAGCAGTTTTGGACAGGGCCCCTACGAGCAGTACTTC
TRBJ2-3	.	TRBV7-6	.	CASSWGTDTQYF	TGTGCCAGCAGCTGGGGCACAGATACGCAGTATTTT
TRBJ1-1	.	TRBV7-2	once	CASSLSGSGTEAFF	TGTGCCAGCAGCTTATCGGGGTCTGGCACTGAAGCTTTCTTT
TRBJ2-7	.	TRBV11-3	.	CASSLDSEAYEQYF	TGTGCCAGCAGCCTGGACAGCGAAGCCTACGAGCAGTACTTC
TRBJ2-2	.	TRBV27	.	CATRPREVGNTGELFF	TGTGCCACCAGGCCCCGTGAGGTTGGGAACACCGGGGAGCTGTTTTTT
TRBJ2-2	.	TRBV6-6	.	CASAGVLINPGELFF	TGTGCCAGCGCCGGGGTACTCATTAATCCCGGGGAGCTGTTTTTT